Listed below are T cell receptor beta chains from one sample, sequenced in a study of T cell responses to AZD1222 COVID-19 vaccine. Libraries were prepared by immunoSEQ multiplex PCR; TCRdb keeps only in-frame clonotypes and omits some of them. The repertoire holds around 130,000 clones, with 88% as singletons. Material: peripheral blood, obtained on day 0 of AZD1222 vaccination. The source is an adult in good health. CDR3s include the opening cysteine and the closing phenylalanine or tryptophan. The D gene is left open where the match is weak.

>TRBD1|TRBJ2-7|TRBV27
TGTGCCAGCAGTGGGACCACGGGACAGAACGACGAGCAGTACTTC
CASSGTTGQNDEQYF
>NA|TRBJ2-7|TRBV19
TGTGCCAGTACTCTGACAGGTGGGACCTACGAGCAGTACTTC
CASTLTGGTYEQYF
>NA|TRBJ1-2|TRBV6-5
TGTGCCAGCAGTTGGGGAGTGGGAGGCTACACCTTC
CASSWGVGGYTF
>NA|TRBJ2-5|TRBV7-9
TGTGCCAGCAGCTTAATAGCTGAAGAGACCCAGTACTTC
CASSLIAEETQYF
>NA|TRBJ1-4|TRBV11-2
TGTGCCAGCAGCTTAGGTTGGACTAGCTCCGAAAAACTGTTTTTT
CASSLGWTSSEKLFF
>NA|TRBJ1-2|TRBV13
TGTGCCAGCAGCTTTTCAGATTATGGCTACACCTTC
CASSFSDYGYTF
>TRBD1|TRBJ2-2|TRBV6-6
TGTGCCAGCAGCTCGACAGGGGACCGGGCCGGGGAGCTGTTTTTT
CASSSTGDRAGELFF
>TRBD2|TRBJ2-2|TRBV27
TGTGCCAGCTCAGCGGGAGGAAACACCGGGGAGCTGTTTTTT
CASSAGGNTGELFF
>NA|TRBJ1-3|TRBV18
TGTGCCAGCTCACACGACGGAGTGTCTGGAAACACCATATATTTT
CASSHDGVSGNTIYF
>NA|TRBJ2-3|TRBV1
TGCACCAGCAGCCAACCTTACATTCACCCGCAGTATTTT
CTSSQPYIHPQYF
>TRBD1|TRBJ1-1|TRBV6-2/TRBV6-3
TGTGCCAGCAGTTACGATACCCGGACAGGGATGAACACTGAAGCTTTCTTT
CASSYDTRTGMNTEAFF
>NA|TRBJ2-7|TRBV25-1
TGTGCCAGCAGTGTGGGGAGCTCCTACGAGCAGTACTTC
CASSVGSSYEQYF
>TRBD1|TRBJ2-7|TRBV6-1
TGTGCCAGCAGTGATGGGACAGGGGTGTACGAGCAGTACTTC
CASSDGTGVYEQYF
>NA|TRBJ1-6|TRBV7-5
TGTGCCAGAAAACCAGGTGGGAGCACCAGCTCCTATAATTCACCCCTCCACTTT
CARKPGGSTSSYNSPLHF
>NA|TRBJ2-2|TRBV3-1/TRBV3-2
TGTGCCAGCAGCCAAGGGCCCTGGGGGACCGGGGAGCTGTTTTTT
CASSQGPWGTGELFF
>NA|TRBJ2-1|TRBV21-1
TGTGCCAGCAGCAACCCCGTTAGTCTTAGAATGGACAATGAGCAGTTCTTC
CASSNPVSLRMDNEQFF
>NA|TRBJ1-2|TRBV27
TGTGCCAGCAGTTTACGGGGGGCCTACTATGGCTACACCTTC
CASSLRGAYYGYTF